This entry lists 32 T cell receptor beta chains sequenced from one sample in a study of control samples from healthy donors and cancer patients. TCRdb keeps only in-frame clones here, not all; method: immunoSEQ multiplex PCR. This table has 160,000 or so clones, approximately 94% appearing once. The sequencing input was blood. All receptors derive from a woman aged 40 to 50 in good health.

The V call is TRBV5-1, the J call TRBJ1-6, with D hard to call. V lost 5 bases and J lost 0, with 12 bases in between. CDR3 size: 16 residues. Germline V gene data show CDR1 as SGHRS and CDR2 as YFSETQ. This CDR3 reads CASRIRGSSYNSPLHF. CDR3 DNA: TGCGCCAGCAGGATCCGAGGGAGCTCCTATAATTCACCCCTCCACTTT.

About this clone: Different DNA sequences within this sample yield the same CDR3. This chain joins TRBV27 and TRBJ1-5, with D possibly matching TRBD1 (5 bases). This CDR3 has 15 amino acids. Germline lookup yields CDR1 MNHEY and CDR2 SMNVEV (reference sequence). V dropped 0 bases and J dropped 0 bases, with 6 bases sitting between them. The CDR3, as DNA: TGTGCCAGCAGTTTATCAGGACATAGCAATCAGCCCCAGCATTTT. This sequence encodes CASSLSGHSNQPQHF.

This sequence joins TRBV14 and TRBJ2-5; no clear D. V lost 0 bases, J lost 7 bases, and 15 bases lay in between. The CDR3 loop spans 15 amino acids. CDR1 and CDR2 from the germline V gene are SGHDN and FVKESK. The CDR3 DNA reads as TGTGCCAGCAGCCAAGATAAGCAGGTGCGAGCGACCCAGTACTTC. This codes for CASSQDKQVRATQYF.

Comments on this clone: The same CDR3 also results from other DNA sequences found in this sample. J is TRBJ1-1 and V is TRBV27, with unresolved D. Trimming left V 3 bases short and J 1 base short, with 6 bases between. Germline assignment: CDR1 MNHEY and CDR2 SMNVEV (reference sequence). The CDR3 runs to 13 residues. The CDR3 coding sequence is TGTGCCAGCAGTTTTCGGCGGAACACTGAAGCTTTCTTT. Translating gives CASSFRRNTEAFF.

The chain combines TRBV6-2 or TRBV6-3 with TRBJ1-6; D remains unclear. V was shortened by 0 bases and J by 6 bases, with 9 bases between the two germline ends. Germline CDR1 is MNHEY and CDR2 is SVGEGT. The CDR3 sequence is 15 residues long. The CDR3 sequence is CASSYSTTGNSPLHF. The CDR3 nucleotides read TGTGCCAGCAGTTACTCTACAACGGGTAATTCACCCCTCCACTTT.

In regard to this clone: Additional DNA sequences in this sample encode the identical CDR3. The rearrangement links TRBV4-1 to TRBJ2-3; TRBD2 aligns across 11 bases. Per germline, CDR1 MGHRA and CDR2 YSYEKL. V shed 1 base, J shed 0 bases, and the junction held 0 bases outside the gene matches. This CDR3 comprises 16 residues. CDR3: CASSQGLAGSTDTQYF. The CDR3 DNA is TGCGCCAGCAGCCAAGGACTAGCGGGGAGCACAGATACGCAGTATTTT.

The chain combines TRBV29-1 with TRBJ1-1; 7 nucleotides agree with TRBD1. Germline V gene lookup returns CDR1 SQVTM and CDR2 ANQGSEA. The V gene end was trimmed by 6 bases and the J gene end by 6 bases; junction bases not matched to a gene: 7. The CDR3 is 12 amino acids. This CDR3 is CSVGQSSAEAFF. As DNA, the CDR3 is TGCAGCGTGGGACAGTCAAGCGCTGAAGCTTTCTTT.

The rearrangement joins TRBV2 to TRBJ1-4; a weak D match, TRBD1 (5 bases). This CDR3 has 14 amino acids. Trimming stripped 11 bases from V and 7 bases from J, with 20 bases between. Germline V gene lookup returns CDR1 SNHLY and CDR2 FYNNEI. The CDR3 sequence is CAFGGAGLGEKLFF. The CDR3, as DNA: TGTGCCTTTGGGGGTGCCGGGCTAGGTGAAAAACTGTTTTTT.

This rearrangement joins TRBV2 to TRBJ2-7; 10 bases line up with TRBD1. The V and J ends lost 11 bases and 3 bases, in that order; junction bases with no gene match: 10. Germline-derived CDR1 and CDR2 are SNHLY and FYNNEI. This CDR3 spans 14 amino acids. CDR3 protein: CAARGTGAFYEQYF. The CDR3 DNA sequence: TGTGCCGCTCGAGGGACAGGGGCCTTCTACGAGCAGTACTTC.

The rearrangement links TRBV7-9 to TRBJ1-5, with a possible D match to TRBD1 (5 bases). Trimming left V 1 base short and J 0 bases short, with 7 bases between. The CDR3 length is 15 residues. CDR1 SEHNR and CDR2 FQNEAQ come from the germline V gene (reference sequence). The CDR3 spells CASSLGGDSNQPQHF. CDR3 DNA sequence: TGTGCCAGCAGCTTAGGGGGGGATAGCAATCAGCCCCAGCATTTT.

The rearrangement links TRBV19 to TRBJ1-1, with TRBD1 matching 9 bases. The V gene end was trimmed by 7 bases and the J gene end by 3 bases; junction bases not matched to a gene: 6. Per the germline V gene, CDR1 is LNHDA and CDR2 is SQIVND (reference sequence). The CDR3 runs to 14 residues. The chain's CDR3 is CASKDTGGHTEAFF. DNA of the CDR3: TGTGCCAGTAAGGATACAGGGGGCCACACTGAAGCTTTCTTT.

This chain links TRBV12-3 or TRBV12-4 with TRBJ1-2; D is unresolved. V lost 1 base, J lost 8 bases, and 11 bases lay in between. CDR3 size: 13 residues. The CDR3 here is CASSLDIGYGYTF. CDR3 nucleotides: TGTGCCAGCAGTTTAGATATAGGGTACGGCTACACCTTC.

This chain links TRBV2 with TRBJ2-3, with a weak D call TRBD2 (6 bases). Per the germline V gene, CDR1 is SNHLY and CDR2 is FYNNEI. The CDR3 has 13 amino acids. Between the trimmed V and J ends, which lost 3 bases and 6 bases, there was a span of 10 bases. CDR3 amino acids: CASSDYGGDTQYF. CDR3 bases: TGTGCCAGCAGTGACTATGGAGGGGATACGCAGTATTTT.

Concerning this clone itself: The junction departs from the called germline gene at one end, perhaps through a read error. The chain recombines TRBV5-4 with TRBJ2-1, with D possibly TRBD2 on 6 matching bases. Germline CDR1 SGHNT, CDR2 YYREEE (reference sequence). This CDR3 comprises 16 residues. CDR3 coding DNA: TGTGCCAGCAGCTTGTTAGGGCCGGACTATGACAATGAGCAGCTCTTC. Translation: CASSLLGPDYDNEQLF.

This chain's CDR3 is CASSQVWGLGNEKLFF. The DNA of the CDR3 is TGCGCCAGCAGCCAAGTCTGGGGGCTTGGTAATGAAAAACTGTTTTTT. This chain connects TRBV4-3 to TRBJ1-4; perhaps TRBD1 as D (6 bases). V lost 1 base and J lost 4, with 13 bases in between. The CDR3 is 16 amino acids. Germline CDR1 LGHNA, CDR2 YSLEER.

The CDR3 DNA reads as TGTGCCAGCAGATACCCGGGACAGAAAAATCAGCCCCAGCATTTT. It translates to CASRYPGQKNQPQHF. This chain joins TRBV28 and TRBJ1-5; 7 nucleotides line up with TRBD1. The length of the CDR3 is 15 residues. Trimming removed 6 bases from V and 4 bases from J; junction bases left unmatched: 9. Germline V gene data show CDR1 as MDHEN and CDR2 as SYDVKM.

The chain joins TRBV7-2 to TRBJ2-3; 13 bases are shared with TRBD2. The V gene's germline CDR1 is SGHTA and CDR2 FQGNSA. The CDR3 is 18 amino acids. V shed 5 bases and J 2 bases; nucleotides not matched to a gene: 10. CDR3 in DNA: TGTGCCAGCAGCCCCCGGGGGACTAGCGGGGTCTCCACAGATACGCAGTATTTT. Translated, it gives CASSPRGTSGVSTDTQYF.

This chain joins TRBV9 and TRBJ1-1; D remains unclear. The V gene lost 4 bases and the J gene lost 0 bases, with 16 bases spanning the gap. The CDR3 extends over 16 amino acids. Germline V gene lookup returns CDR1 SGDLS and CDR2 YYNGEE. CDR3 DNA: TGTGCCAGCAGCTTTAAACCGATGATGATGAACACTGAAGCTTTCTTT. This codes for CASSFKPMMMNTEAFF.

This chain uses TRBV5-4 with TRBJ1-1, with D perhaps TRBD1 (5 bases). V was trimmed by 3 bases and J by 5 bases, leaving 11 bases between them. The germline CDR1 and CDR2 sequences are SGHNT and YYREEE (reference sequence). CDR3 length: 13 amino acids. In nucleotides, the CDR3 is TGTGCCAGCAGCTCCCAAGACAGTACTGAAGCTTTCTTT. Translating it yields CASSSQDSTEAFF.

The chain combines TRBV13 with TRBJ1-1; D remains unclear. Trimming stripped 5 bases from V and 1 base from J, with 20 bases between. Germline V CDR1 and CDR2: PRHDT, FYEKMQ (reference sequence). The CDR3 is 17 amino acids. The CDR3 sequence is CASSKRLFRATNTEAFF. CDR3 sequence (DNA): TGTGCCAGCAGCAAGCGACTGTTTCGGGCGACGAACACTGAAGCTTTCTTT.

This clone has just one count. In DNA form, the CDR3 reads TGTGCCAGCAGCCCCAACGACAGGGGGAACACTGAAGCTTTCTTT. The encoded protein is CASSPNDRGNTEAFF. This chain uses TRBV6-2 or TRBV6-3 with TRBJ1-1, with 8 bases matching TRBD1. Germline V lookup: CDR1 MNHEY, CDR2 SVGEGT. This CDR3 spans 15 amino acids. V dropped 6 bases and J dropped 1; count of bases not matched to a gene: 7.

The CDR3 spells CASSVAGEDTQYF. CDR3 nucleotides: TGCGCCAGCAGCGTGGCAGGGGAGGATACGCAGTATTTT. The genes are TRBV5-1 and TRBJ2-3, with a tentative D call TRBD1 (6 bases). The CDR3 runs 13 residues. Deletions cut 4 bases from V and 6 bases from J, with 12 bases between. CDR1 is SGHRS, CDR2 YFSETQ, per germline.

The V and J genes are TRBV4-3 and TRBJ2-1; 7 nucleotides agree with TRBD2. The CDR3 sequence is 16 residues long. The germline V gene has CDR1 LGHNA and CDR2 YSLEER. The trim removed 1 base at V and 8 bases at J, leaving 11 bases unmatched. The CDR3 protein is CASSQAFRGRSDEQFF. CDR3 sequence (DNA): TGCGCCAGCAGCCAAGCCTTTCGCGGGAGATCGGATGAGCAGTTCTTC.

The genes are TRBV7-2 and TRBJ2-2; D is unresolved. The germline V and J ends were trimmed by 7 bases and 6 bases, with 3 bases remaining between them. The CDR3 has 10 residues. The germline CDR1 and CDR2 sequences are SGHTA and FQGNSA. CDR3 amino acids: CASTPGELFF. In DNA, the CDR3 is TGTGCCAGCACTCCCGGGGAGCTGTTTTTT.

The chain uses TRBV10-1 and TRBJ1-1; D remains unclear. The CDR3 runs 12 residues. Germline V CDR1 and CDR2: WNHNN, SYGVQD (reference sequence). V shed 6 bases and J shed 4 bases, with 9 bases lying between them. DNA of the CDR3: TGCGCCAGCAGCGAGGGTTTCACTGAAGCTTTCTTT. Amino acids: CASSEGFTEAFF.

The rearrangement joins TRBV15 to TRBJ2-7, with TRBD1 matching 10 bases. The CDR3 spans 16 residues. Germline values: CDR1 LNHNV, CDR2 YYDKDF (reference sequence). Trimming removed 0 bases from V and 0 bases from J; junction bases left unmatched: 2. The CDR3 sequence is CATSRDGTGDSYEQYF. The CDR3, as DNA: TGTGCCACCAGCAGAGATGGGACAGGGGACTCCTACGAGCAGTACTTC. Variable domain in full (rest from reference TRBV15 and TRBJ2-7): DAMVIQNPRYQVTQFGKPVTLSCSQTLNHNVMYWYQQKSSQAPKLLFHYYDKDFNNEADTPDNFQSRRPNTSFCFLDIRSPGLGDTAMYLCATSRDGTGDSYEQYFGPGTRLTVT.

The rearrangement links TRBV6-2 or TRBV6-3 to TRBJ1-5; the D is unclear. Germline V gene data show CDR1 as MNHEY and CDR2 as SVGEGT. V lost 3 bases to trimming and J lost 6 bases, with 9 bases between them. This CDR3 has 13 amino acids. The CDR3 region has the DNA TGTGCCAGCAGTTATGGGGAGGTTCAGCCCCAGCATTTT. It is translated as CASSYGEVQPQHF.

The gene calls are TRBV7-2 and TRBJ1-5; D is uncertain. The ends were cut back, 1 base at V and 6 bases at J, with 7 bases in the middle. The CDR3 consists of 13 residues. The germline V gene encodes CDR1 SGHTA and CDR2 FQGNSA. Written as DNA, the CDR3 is TGTGCCAGCAGCTTAGTTGGGTTTCAGCCCCAGCATTTT. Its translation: CASSLVGFQPQHF.

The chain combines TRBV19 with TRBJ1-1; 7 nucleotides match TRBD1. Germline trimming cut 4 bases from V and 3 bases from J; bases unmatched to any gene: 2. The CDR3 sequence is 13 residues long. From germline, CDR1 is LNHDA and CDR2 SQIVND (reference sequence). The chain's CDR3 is CASSTTGYTEAFF. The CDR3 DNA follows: TGTGCCAGTAGTACGACAGGGTACACTGAAGCTTTCTTT.

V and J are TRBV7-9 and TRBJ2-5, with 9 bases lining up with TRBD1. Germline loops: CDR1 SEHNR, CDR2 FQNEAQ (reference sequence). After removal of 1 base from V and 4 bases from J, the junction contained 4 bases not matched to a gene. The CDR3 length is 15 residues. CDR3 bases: TGTGCCAGCAGCTTAGGGACAGGGGCCGGAGAGACCCAGTACTTC. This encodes CASSLGTGAGETQYF. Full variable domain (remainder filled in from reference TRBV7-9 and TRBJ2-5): DTGVSQNPRHKITKRGQNVTFRCDPISEHNRLYWYRQTLGQGPEFLTYFQNEAQLEKSRLLSDRFSAERPKGSFSTLEIQRTEQGDSAMYLCASSLGTGAGETQYFGPGTRLLVL.

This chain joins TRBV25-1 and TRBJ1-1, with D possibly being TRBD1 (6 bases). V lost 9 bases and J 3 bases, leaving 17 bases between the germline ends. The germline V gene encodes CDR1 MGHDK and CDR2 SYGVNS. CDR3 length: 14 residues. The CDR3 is CARRKTTGHTEAFF. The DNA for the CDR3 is TGTGCCAGACGTAAAACCACAGGGCACACTGAAGCTTTCTTT.

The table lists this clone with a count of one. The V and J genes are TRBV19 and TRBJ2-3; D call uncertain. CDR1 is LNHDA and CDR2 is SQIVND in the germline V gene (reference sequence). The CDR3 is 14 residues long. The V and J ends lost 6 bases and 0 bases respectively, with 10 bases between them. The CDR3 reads CASRISPSTDTQYF. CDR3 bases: TGTGCCAGTAGAATATCGCCTAGCACAGATACGCAGTATTTT.